Reported below is one T cell receptor beta chain. Its antigen is still unknown. The input lacks base qualities; no much larger clone sits a single base away. Patients undergoing total pancreatectomy with islet autotransplantation (TPIAT) were the source of the chronic pancreatitis pancreas tissue. Included chronic pancreatitis patients had no known history of diabetes. For TCRbeta sequencing, genomic DNA was extracted directly from bulk pancreas tissue without sorting T cells. No particular cause of disease was identified in idiopathic chronic pancreatitis patients. At two US centers, pancreas tissues from patients and organ donors were collected on a consecutive basis. CDR1 and CDR2 were assigned from the germline V gene as KGHSH and LQKENI. V is trimmed back by 4 bases and J by 0 bases, and the junction contains 4 bases that no gene match accounts for. The CDR3 sequence holds 15 residues, the cysteine and valine included. The retained sequence is limited to the CDR3, 45 bases, with the frame set at the first base.

The library was built by means of the immunoSEQ multiplex PCR assay. From pancreatic genomic DNA, the TCRbeta CDR3 region along with adjacent sequences was amplified and then sequenced. Regarding the original processing steps: Repertoire diversity was assessed as a mean normalized Shannon-Wiener index, and productive clonality and productive rearrangement counts were also measured. The nonparametric Mann-Whitney U test was used to compare repertoire metrics between controls and chronic pancreatitis. CDR3beta sequences with identical amino acid composition and length across subjects were defined as shared clonotypes. The source is immuneACCESS, and TCRdb retained only in-frame sequences with V and J called. Part of the clones is not carried over; for the studies checked, unresolved V genes explain less than half of this, and the remainder is unexplained. V and J calls and clone size are given by that table; D and trimming were obtained from the DNA. This sample comprises 8,500 to 9,500 clones, 79% of them detected only once. The ten largest make up approximately 15% of the sample.

The data were obtained in a study of immune characteristics of hereditary and idiopathic chronic pancreatitis. As for the study more broadly: The study examined local immune cells and TCRbeta repertoires in the pancreas in hereditary and idiopathic chronic pancreatitis, using control pancreases from organ donors for comparison. TCRbeta sequencing covered 4 or 5 control pancreases, roughly seven hereditary chronic pancreatitis pancreases and roughly six idiopathic chronic pancreatitis pancreases. The gDNA-based approach was selected because minimal in vitro experimental manipulation of pancreas-infiltrating T cells was involved. Points the paper makes about the study in general: Patient tissue was available only at the time of TPIAT, so disease duration differences may have influenced immune findings. Both chronic pancreatitis groups showed significantly increased TCRbeta repertoire diversity and reduced clonality versus controls. Hereditary and idiopathic chronic pancreatitis differed in Vbeta-Jbeta gene family usage, including TRBV10, TRBV19, TRBV23 and TRBV5. Among approximately 13 chronic pancreatitis patients, the number of productive TCR rearrangements showed a positive correlation with disease severity scores. The study did not include chronic pancreatitis caused by alcohol use.

This sequence uses TRBV18 and TRBJ2-7, with 9 central nucleotides matching TRBD1. Material for sequencing was pancreas tissue with idiopathic chronic pancreatitis. The cell subset or site label here, explained by the study, means: chronic pancreatitis without an identified cause. The TCR comes from a human donor with chronic pancreatitis. The bases are TGTGCCAGCTCACTGGGACAGGGCCGCTCCTACGAGCAGTACGTC. Its product reads: CASSLGQGRSYEQYV.